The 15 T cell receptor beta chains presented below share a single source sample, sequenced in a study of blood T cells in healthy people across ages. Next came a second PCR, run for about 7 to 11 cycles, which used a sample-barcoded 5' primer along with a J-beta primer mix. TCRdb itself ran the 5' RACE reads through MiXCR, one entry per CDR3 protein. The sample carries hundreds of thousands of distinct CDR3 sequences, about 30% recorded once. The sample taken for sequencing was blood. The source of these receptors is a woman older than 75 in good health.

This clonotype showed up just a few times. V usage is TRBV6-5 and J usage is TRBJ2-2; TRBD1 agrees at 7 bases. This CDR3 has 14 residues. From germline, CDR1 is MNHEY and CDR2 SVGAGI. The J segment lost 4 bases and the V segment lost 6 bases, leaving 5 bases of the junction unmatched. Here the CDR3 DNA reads TGTGCCAGCAGCTGGGCAGGGGGCACCGGGGAGCTGTTTTTT. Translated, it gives CASSWAGGTGELFF.

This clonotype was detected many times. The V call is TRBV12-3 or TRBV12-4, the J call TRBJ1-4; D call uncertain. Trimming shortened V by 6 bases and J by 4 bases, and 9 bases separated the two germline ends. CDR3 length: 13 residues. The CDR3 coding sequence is TGTGCCAGCAGGGCACAGAATAATGAAAAACTGTTTTTT. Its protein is CASRAQNNEKLFF.

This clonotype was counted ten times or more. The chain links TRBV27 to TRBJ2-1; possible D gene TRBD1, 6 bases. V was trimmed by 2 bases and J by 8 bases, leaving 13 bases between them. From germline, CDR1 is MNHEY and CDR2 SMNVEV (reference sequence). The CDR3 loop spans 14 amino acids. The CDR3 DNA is TGTGCCAGCAGTTTAGGCAGGGGCAGCGATGAGCAGTTCTTC. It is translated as CASSLGRGSDEQFF.

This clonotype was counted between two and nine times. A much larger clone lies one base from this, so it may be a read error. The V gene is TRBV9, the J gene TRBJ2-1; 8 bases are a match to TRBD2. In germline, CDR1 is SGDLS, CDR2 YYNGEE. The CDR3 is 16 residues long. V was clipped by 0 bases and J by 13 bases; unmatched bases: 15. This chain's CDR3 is CASSVVAGGIQETQFF. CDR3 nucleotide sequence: TGTGCCAGCAGCGTAGTGGCGGGGGGAATCCAAGAGACCCAGTTCTTC.

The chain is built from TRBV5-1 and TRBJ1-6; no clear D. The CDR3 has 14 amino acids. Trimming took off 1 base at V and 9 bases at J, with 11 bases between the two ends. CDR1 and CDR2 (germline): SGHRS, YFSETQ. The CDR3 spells CASSLTEDRSPLHF. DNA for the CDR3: TGCGCCAGCAGCTTGACAGAGGATCGTTCACCCCTCCACTTT.

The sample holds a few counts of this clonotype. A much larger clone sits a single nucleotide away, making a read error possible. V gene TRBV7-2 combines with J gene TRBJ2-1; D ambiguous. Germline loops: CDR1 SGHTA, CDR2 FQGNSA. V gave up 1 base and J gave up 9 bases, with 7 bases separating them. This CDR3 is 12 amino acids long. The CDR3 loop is CASSLGRLEQFF. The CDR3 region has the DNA TGTGCCAGCAGCTTAGGACGGCTTGAGCAGTTCTTC.

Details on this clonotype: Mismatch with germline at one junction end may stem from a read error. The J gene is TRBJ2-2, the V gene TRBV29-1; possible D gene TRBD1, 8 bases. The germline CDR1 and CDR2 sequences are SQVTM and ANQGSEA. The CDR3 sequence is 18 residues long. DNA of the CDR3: TGCAGCGTTGCCGTTCCAGGGGGCGGGAGAACTAACACCGGGGAGCCGTTTTTT. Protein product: CSVAVPGGGRTNTGEPFF.

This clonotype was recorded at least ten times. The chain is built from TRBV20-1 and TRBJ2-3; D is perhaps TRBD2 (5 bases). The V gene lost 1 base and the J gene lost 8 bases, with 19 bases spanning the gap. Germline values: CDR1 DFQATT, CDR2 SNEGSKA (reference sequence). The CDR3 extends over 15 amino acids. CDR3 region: CSARVPLGGAGTQYF. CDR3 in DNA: TGCAGTGCTAGAGTACCCCTGGGCGGCGCGGGTACGCAGTATTTT.

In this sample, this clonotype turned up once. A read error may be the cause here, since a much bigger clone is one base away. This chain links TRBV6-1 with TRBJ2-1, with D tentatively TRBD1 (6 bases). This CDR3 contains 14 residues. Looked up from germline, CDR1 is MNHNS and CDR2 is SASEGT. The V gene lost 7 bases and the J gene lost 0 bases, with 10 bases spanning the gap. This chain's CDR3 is CASTRDNSYNEQFF. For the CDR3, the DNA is TGTGCCAGCACCCGGGACAACTCCTACAATGAGCAGTTCTTC.

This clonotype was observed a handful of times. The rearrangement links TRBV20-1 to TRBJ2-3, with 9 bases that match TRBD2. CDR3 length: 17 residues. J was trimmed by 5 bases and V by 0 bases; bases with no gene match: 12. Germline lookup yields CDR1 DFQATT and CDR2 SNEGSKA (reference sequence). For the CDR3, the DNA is TGCAGTGCTAGAGACCCCATTAGCGGGGGATCCGGAGATACGCAGTATTTT. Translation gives CSARDPISGGSGDTQYF.

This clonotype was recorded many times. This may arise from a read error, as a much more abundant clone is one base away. The CDR3 here is CASSVRGRQPNRDEQYF. For the CDR3, the DNA is TGTGCCAGCAGCGTAAGGGGGCGGCAGCCCAACAGGGATGAGCAGTACTTC. The chain uses TRBV9 and TRBJ2-7; 7 bases align to TRBD1. The germline gives CDR1 SGDLS, CDR2 YYNGEE. There are 17 residues in the CDR3. V shed 1 base and J 7 bases; nucleotides not matched to a gene: 17.

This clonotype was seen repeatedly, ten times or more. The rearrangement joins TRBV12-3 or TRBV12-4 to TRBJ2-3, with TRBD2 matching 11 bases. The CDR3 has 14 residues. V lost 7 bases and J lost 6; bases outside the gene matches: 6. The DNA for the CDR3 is TGTGCCAGCACCATGACTAGCGGGATGGATACGCAGTATTTT. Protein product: CASTMTSGMDTQYF.

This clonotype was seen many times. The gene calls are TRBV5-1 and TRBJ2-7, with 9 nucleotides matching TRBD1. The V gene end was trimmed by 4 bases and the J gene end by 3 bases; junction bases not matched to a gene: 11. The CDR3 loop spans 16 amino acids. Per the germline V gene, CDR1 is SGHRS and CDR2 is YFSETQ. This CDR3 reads CASSRYPGTGSYEQYF. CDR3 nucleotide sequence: TGCGCCAGCAGCCGATATCCCGGGACAGGGAGCTACGAGCAGTACTTC.

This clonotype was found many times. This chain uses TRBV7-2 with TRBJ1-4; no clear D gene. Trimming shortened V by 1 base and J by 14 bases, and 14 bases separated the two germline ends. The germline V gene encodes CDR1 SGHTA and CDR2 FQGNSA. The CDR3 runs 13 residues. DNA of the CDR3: TGTGCCAGCAGCTTAGACTTCAATCAGGTGCTGTTTTTT. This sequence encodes CASSLDFNQVLFF.

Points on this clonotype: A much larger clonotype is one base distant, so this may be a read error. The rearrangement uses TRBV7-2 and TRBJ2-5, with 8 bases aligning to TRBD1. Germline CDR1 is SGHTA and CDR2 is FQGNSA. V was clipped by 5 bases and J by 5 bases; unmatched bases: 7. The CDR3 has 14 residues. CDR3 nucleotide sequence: TGTGCCAGCAGCCGCTACAGGGGGGCCGAGACCCAGTACTTC. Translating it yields CASSRYRGAETQYF. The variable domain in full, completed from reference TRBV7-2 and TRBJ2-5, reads GAGVSQSPSNKVTEKGKDVELRCDPISGHTALYWYRQSLGQGLEFLIYFQGNSAPDKSGLPSDRFSAERTGGSVSTLTIQRTQQEDSAVYLCASSRYRGAETQYFGPGTRLLVL.